This T cell receptor (beta chain) was retrieved from a study of cytomegalovirus exposure and HLA in healthy donors. Study-level information: The study placed approximately 80% of its 398 genotyped donors in the Caucasian-associated ancestry cluster.

There are many counts of this clone. Amplification used 60 Vbeta primers and 13 Jbeta primers. This table comes from immunoSEQ multiplex PCR, and its TCRdb copy is limited to in-frame clones, with some not included. The sample includes around 170,000 clones, around 83% of them seen just once. The CDR3 length is 13 residues. Per the germline V gene, CDR1 is WNHNN and CDR2 is SYGVQD (reference sequence). The V segment lost 8 bases and the J segment 5 bases; nucleotides outside the gene matches: 6. The sequencing input was PBMCs. The chain has TRBV10-1 and TRBJ2-3; 8 bases line up with TRBD2. The TCR sequence derives from a woman aged 18-30 years in good health and CMV-seronegative. CDR3 DNA: TGCGCCAGCGGAATTCTAGCGGGAGATACGCAGTATTTT. Protein product: CASGILAGDTQYF.